This T cell receptor beta chain was captured in a study of blood T cell repertoires in COVID-19. As for the study in general: The United States, Italy and Spain provided the acute and convalescent COVID-19 samples. Nucleic acid was either cDNA or gDNA, and it came from T cells, B-cell-depleted T cells, or PBMCs.

Germline CDR1 reads SGHRS; CDR2 reads YFSETQ. Trimming left V 4 bases short and J 0 bases short, with 13 bases between. The CDR3 has 15 residues. Per the authors' pipeline: How many nucleated cells were present was estimated from reference gene primer amplification. Data came from immunoSEQ multiplex PCR; TCRdb stores just in-frame clones and leaves some out. For V, J and clone size, that table is used; D and trimming come from the DNA. The sample gives under 100,000 clones, approximately 81% of which show up once; roughly 23% is in the top ten. This TCR was sampled from an elderly man with active or convalescent COVID-19. Source material: peripheral blood. The chain links TRBV5-1 to TRBJ1-1; D is possibly TRBD1 (5 bases). The CDR3 loop reads CASSPPGLLNTEAFF. As DNA, the CDR3 is TGCGCCAGCAGCCCCCCGGGACTCCTGAACACTGAAGCTTTCTTT.